This T cell receptor beta chain was observed in a study of T cell repertoires in cytomegalovirus infection. The overall study: In public TCR beta signatures, there were indications of both CMV infection and matching HLA type.

TCRdb ran MiXCR on the reads and lists one entry per CDR3 protein. This table has about 310,000 distinct CDR3 sequences, around a quarter appearing once. Regarding this clonotype: Its antigen is not identified.

The junction had 9 bases not matched to a gene; V was cut back by 6 bases and J by 4 bases. The length of the CDR3 is 17 residues. CDR1 is MNHEY, CDR2 SVGEGT, per germline. The chain carries TRBV6-2 or TRBV6-3 and TRBJ2-1; 13 nucleotides agree with TRBD2. This material consisted of cultured PBMCs, taken from culture after CMV antigen stimulation. The clonotype comes from a human donor in good health (CMV status not recorded). Some clones in this sample may be carry-over from other donors' samples. The CDR3 reads CASSRTSGRAAYNEQFF. The CDR3 nucleotides are TGTGCCAGCAGCCGTACTAGCGGGAGGGCCGCGTACAATGAGCAGTTCTTC.